The T cell receptor beta chain under discussion was sequenced for a study of shared clonotypes between healthy human individuals. Study-wide background: Used for every donor were three CD4 naive, three CD4 memory, two CD8 naive and one CD8 memory plate.

The trim removed 2 bases at V and 4 bases at J, leaving 6 bases unmatched. From germline, CDR1 is SGHNT and CDR2 YYREEE (reference sequence). The CDR3 sequence is 15 residues long. Clones were sequenced by immunoSEQ multiplex PCR, and TCRdb holds only the in-frame ones, with some missing. Among some 2,100,000 clones listed, about 93% were seen once. Positively selected for CCR7, the CD45RO-negative cells used as naive CD8 cells excluded terminally differentiated effector memory CD45RA+ cells. Comments on this clone: The antigen is not known.

General study points: Clonotype sharing across donors was expected to vary with sequencing depth.

Material: naive CD8+ T cells from PBMCs. The TCR comes from a man aged 18 to 29 in good health. Some clones in this sample may be carry-over from other donors' samples. The chain recombines TRBV5-4 with TRBJ2-1, with 7 bases matching TRBD2. CDR3 DNA: TGTGCCAGCAGCTTATCTCGGGAGGTGTACAATGAGCAGTTCTTC. This encodes CASSLSREVYNEQFF.